The 13 T cell receptor beta chains below come from one sample, sequenced in a study of blood T cells in healthy people across ages. Primers used in a second PCR of about 7 to 12 cycles were a sample-barcoded 5' primer and a J-beta primer mix. MiXCR, applied by TCRdb to the 5' RACE reads, yields one record per CDR3 protein. Among roughly 1,100,000 distinct CDR3 sequences listed, 20% to 25% were seen once. The sample also formed part of further work on T cells of mothers and their children.

Sample: blood. These receptors originate from a girl aged 2-10 years in good health.

This clonotype was recorded a few times. This chain connects TRBV20-1 to TRBJ2-1; TRBD2 matches at 10 bases. Germline CDR1 DFQATT, CDR2 SNEGSKA (reference sequence). Germline trimming cut 0 bases from V and 0 bases from J; bases unmatched to any gene: 8. There are 18 residues in the CDR3. CDR3 protein: CSARDLSGGRSSYNEQFF. CDR3 coding DNA: TGCAGTGCTAGAGACCTTAGCGGGGGGCGGAGCTCCTACAATGAGCAGTTCTTC.

In its sample, this clonotype was seen a few times. The chain uses TRBV28 and TRBJ2-1; 7 nucleotides agree with TRBD1. The CDR3 is 16 residues long. V lost 6 bases, J lost 4 bases, and 12 bases stayed unmatched. Germline V lookup: CDR1 MDHEN, CDR2 SYDVKM. Here the CDR3 DNA reads TGTGCCAGCAGACCCCCCGGGACAGTGCCTTACAATGAGCAGTTCTTC. It encodes CASRPPGTVPYNEQFF.

The gene calls are TRBV4-1 and TRBJ1-2, with a possible D match to TRBD1 (6 bases). Trimming pared 3 bases from V and 0 bases from J, leaving 11 bases between. The CDR3 is 15 residues long. CDR1 is MGHRA, CDR2 YSYEKL, per germline. CDR3 sequence reads: CASSHWTDSNYGYTF. In nucleotides, the CDR3 is TGCGCCAGCAGCCATTGGACAGATTCTAACTATGGCTACACCTTC.

The CDR3 DNA sequence: TGTGCCAGCAGCTTTCTGGTGGGGGACAGAGACTCCTACGAGCAGTACTTC. The encoded protein is CASSFLVGDRDSYEQYF. The chain joins TRBV7-9 to TRBJ2-5; 7 positions match TRBD1. The assigned J gene may be wrong: the sequence end matches TRBJ2-7 better. CDR1 SEHNR and CDR2 FQNEAQ come from the germline V gene (reference sequence). CDR3 length: 17 amino acids.

This clonotype has a handful of counts. The V and J genes are TRBV6-2 or TRBV6-3 and TRBJ2-7, with D perhaps matching TRBD1 (6 bases). This CDR3 has 16 residues. Trimming stripped 3 bases from V and 7 bases from J, with 22 bases between. Per the germline V gene, CDR1 is MNHEY and CDR2 is SVGEGT. For the CDR3, the DNA is TGTGCCAGCAGTTATGAACTGGACAGCCGAAGGCAGGAGCAGTACTTC. This translates into CASSYELDSRRQEQYF.

V is TRBV29-1 and J is TRBJ2-7; D is possibly TRBD2 (5 bases). V was clipped by 7 bases and J by 7 bases, with 20 bases between them. Germline-derived CDR1 and CDR2 are SQVTM and ANQGSEA. The CDR3 is 13 residues long. In DNA, the CDR3 is TGCAGCGCGTCTAGCTCATTCTCGGGAGAGCAGTACTTC. Translation: CSASSSFSGEQYF.

As DNA, the CDR3 is TGTGCCAGCCCGGAAAACCCGAGCACAGATACGCAGTATTTT. Encoded protein: CASPENPSTDTQYF. The chain uses TRBV7-9 and TRBJ2-3; D gene uncertain. The CDR3 sequence is 14 residues long. Germline CDR1 is SEHNR and CDR2 is FQNEAQ (reference sequence). The V and J ends lost 8 bases and 0 bases respectively, with 12 bases between them.

The CDR3 DNA reads as TGTGCCAGCAGCTTAGTTCCGGCTGGGGGGATGGGTAACAATGAGCAGTTCTTC. Residues: CASSLVPAGGMGNNEQFF. The rearrangement joins TRBV7-6 to TRBJ2-1, with a weak D call TRBD2 (6 bases). CDR3 length equals 18 residues. Germline V gives CDR1 SGHVS, CDR2 FNYEAQ. Trimming took off 1 base at V and 5 bases at J, with 21 bases between the two ends.

This clonotype was seen repeatedly, ten times or more. The chain is built from TRBV6-1 and TRBJ1-2; D remains ambiguous. Germline lookup yields CDR1 MNHNS and CDR2 SASEGT. This CDR3 contains 14 residues. V lost 2 bases and J lost 7, with 14 bases in between. The CDR3 nucleotides are TGTGCCAGCAGTGAAATGACGGGAGATATTGGCTACACCTTC. Its translation is CASSEMTGDIGYTF.

This clonotype was seen only once. The chain uses TRBV12-3 or TRBV12-4 and TRBJ2-1, with D perhaps TRBD1 (5 bases). V was cut by 2 bases and J by 0 bases, with 14 bases left in between. The CDR3 consists of 17 residues. CDR3 bases: TGTGCCAGCAGTTTATCAGGGATTGGCCTCTCCTACAATGAGCAGTTCTTC. This sequence encodes CASSLSGIGLSYNEQFF.

This clonotype has only a few counts. This chain links TRBV28 with TRBJ2-1, with D possibly being TRBD1 or TRBD2 (5 bases each). CDR1 MDHEN and CDR2 SYDVKM come from the germline V gene. This CDR3 spans 14 amino acids. The germline V and J ends were trimmed by 5 bases and 5 bases, with 13 bases remaining between them. This CDR3 is CASSQRVGDNEQFF. In DNA, the CDR3 is TGTGCCAGCAGTCAGAGGGTAGGGGACAATGAGCAGTTCTTC.

This clonotype was observed a few times. The chain couples TRBV20-1 to TRBJ2-5; D is tentatively TRBD1 or TRBD2 (5 bases each). The CDR3 totals 13 residues. Trimming removed 4 bases from V and 1 base from J, with 10 bases in between. Germline V lookup: CDR1 DFQATT, CDR2 SNEGSKA (reference sequence). CDR3 sequence: CSANSGTQETQYF. The CDR3 DNA follows: TGCAGTGCTAACTCAGGGACCCAAGAGACCCAGTACTTC.

Only a few counts were recorded for this clonotype. J is TRBJ2-1 and V is TRBV12-3 or TRBV12-4; D is perhaps TRBD1 (5 bases). The CDR3 is made up of 14 amino acids. Trimming left V 7 bases short and J 4 bases short, with 14 bases between. DNA for the CDR3: TGTGCCAGCACCGTGGGGCAGTCTTACAATGAGCAGTTCTTC. Translation gives CASTVGQSYNEQFF.